The 27 T cell receptor beta chains in this list originate from one sample, sequenced in a study of CD8+CD57+ T cells in acquired aplastic anemia (dated by TCRdb to 2017 to 2018). Sequencing relied on an Illumina HiSeq 2000. Profiling of TCR beta VDJ combinations and CDR3 sequences used genomic DNA as the template. TCRdb cleaned the public reads at Q25 with fastp, built clones with MiXCR and kept in-frame beta chains. For every CDR3 protein sequence, its rows merge into one entry that carries the most common genes and DNA. The sample table contains roughly 86,000 distinct CDR3 sequences; only one count was recorded for 40% to 55% of them. Around 63% of the sample comes from the top ten. Sequenced: sorted CD4+, CD8+, or CD8+CD57+ T cells (not recorded which) from PBMCs. These receptors all stem from a human donor in good health, serving as a control.

This clonotype was counted ten times or more. J is TRBJ2-7 and V is TRBV18; D ambiguous. The CDR3 runs 14 residues. Germline lookup yields CDR1 KGHSH and CDR2 LQKENI. Trimming shortened V by 0 bases and J by 4 bases, and 10 bases separated the two germline ends. The CDR3 DNA reads as TGTGCCAGCTCACCACCCGCCTTAGCATACGAGCAGTACTTC. Encoded protein: CASSPPALAYEQYF.

J is TRBJ1-5 and V is TRBV10-3; no reliable D call. V was clipped by 0 bases and J by 0 bases, with 9 bases between them. The CDR3 loop spans 16 amino acids. Germline CDR1 is ENHRY and CDR2 is SYGVKD. CDR3 sequence: CAISESTPNSNQPQHF. The CDR3 nucleotides are TGTGCCATCAGTGAGTCAACACCAAATAGCAATCAGCCCCAGCATTTT.

V and J are TRBV6-5 and TRBJ2-1; D may be TRBD2 (6 bases). V was cut by 0 bases and J by 9 bases, with 9 bases left in between. CDR1 is MNHEY, CDR2 SVGAGI, per germline. CDR3 length: 13 residues. CDR3 sequence reads: CASSYSGGTEQFF. The CDR3 region has the DNA TGTGCCAGCAGTTACTCTGGAGGGACTGAGCAGTTCTTC.

The genes are TRBV5-1 and TRBJ2-7; D perhaps matches TRBD2 (6 bases). V gave up 4 bases and J gave up 7 bases, with 12 bases separating them. Germline CDR1 reads SGHRS; CDR2 reads YFSETQ. CDR3 length: 12 amino acids. The CDR3 here is CASSHQGGEQYF. In nucleotides, the CDR3 is TGCGCCAGCAGCCATCAGGGAGGAGAGCAGTACTTC. The whole variable domain, remainder taken from reference TRBV5-1 and TRBJ2-7, is KAGVTQTPRYLIKTRGQQVTLSCSPISGHRSVSWYQQTPGQGLQFLFEYFSETQRNKGNFPGRFSGRQFSNSRSEMNVSTLELGDSALYLCASSHQGGEQYFGPGTRLTVT.

This clonotype showed up many times. The chain recombines TRBV6-1 with TRBJ1-6; D remains ambiguous. The V gene lost 2 bases and the J gene lost 9 bases, with 11 bases spanning the gap. The CDR3 loop spans 14 amino acids. Germline-derived CDR1 and CDR2 are MNHNS and SASEGT. The CDR3 DNA is TGTGCCAGCAGTGAAAGAGGCGTAGGTTCACCCCTCCACTTT. Protein sequence: CASSERGVGSPLHF.

This clonotype was counted ten times or more. The V gene is TRBV12-5, the J gene TRBJ1-2; 7 nucleotides line up with TRBD1. This CDR3 comprises 17 residues. Per germline, CDR1 LGHNT and CDR2 FRNRAP. With 3 bases clipped from V and 0 bases from J, the junction kept 10 bases outside the gene matches. CDR3 nucleotide sequence: TGTGCTAGTGGTTTCAACGGACAGGCGATACCTAACTATGGCTACACCTTC. It yields the protein CASGFNGQAIPNYGYTF.

About this clonotype: Just one base apart from a much larger clone, this may be a read error. The final CDR3 position lacks the conserved phenylalanine or tryptophan, pointing to a likely read error. This chain uses TRBV13 with TRBJ2-5, with 8 bases fitting TRBD2. V lost 3 bases to trimming and J lost 4 bases; unmatched junction nucleotides: 1. CDR1 and CDR2 (germline): PRHDT, FYEKMQ (reference sequence). The CDR3 has 13 amino acids. In DNA form, the CDR3 reads TGTGCCAGCAGCTTTACTAGCGGAGAGACCCAGTACTCC. Translation: CASSFTSGETQYS.

This clonotype was found many times. This chain links TRBV7-8 with TRBJ2-1, with D maybe TRBD1 (6 bases). This CDR3 spans 15 amino acids. Germline V CDR1 and CDR2: SGHVS, FQNEAQ. V was trimmed by 1 base and J by 4 bases, leaving 11 bases between them. CDR3: CASSLEVGAYNEQFF. The CDR3, as DNA: TGTGCCAGCAGCTTAGAGGTGGGGGCTTACAATGAGCAGTTCTTC.

Many counts were recorded for this clonotype. The chain has TRBV20-1 and TRBJ1-1; 7 bases map to TRBD1. Germline V gene lookup returns CDR1 DFQATT and CDR2 SNEGSKA (reference sequence). This CDR3 contains 15 residues. V shed 2 bases and J 2 bases; nucleotides not matched to a gene: 8. This chain's CDR3 is CSARPPGQTNTEAFF. The CDR3 DNA reads as TGCAGTGCTAGACCACCGGGACAGACAAACACTGAAGCTTTCTTT.

This clonotype was detected many times. V is TRBV5-1 and J is TRBJ2-3, with a weak D call TRBD2 (5 bases). In germline, CDR1 is SGHRS, CDR2 YFSETQ. The CDR3 loop spans 15 amino acids. V shed 4 bases and J shed 4 bases, with 16 bases lying between them. This CDR3 is CASSMDWAGSDTQYF. CDR3 coding DNA: TGCGCCAGCAGCATGGACTGGGCCGGGTCAGATACGCAGTATTTT.

The table lists this clonotype with many counts. The chain carries TRBV7-9 and TRBJ2-7; D may be TRBD1 (6 bases). The CDR3 has 15 amino acids. The germline gives CDR1 SEHNR, CDR2 FQNEAQ (reference sequence). V dropped 5 bases and J dropped 2 bases, with 16 bases sitting between them. The CDR3 is CASSPGDSGAYEQYF. The CDR3 DNA sequence: TGTGCCAGCAGCCCAGGGGATTCTGGGGCCTACGAGCAGTACTTC.

V and J are TRBV2 and TRBJ2-2; D is unclear. Trimming removed 4 bases from V and 1 base from J, with 7 bases in between. There are 14 residues in the CDR3. CDR1 is SNHLY, CDR2 FYNNEI, per germline. The CDR3 here is CASSGSRNTGELFF. The CDR3 DNA sequence: TGTGCCAGCAGTGGGTCAAGGAACACCGGGGAGCTGTTTTTT.

The gene calls are TRBV29-1 and TRBJ1-2, with a possible D match to TRBD1 (6 bases). Germline loops: CDR1 SQVTM, CDR2 ANQGSEA. CDR3 size: 15 residues. V was trimmed by 4 bases and J by 5 bases, leaving 20 bases between them. CDR3 sequence: CSVAGAHSFGYGYTF. Here the CDR3 DNA reads TGCAGCGTTGCGGGGGCGCATAGTTTTGGGTATGGCTACACCTTC.

V is TRBV10-2 and J is TRBJ2-3; the D is unclear. The CDR3 length is 11 residues. Per germline, CDR1 WSHSY and CDR2 SAAADI. The ends were cut back, 7 bases at V and 7 bases at J, with 9 bases in the middle. CDR3 nucleotides: TGCGCCAGCAAGACCAGTTATACGCAGTATTTT. As protein: CASKTSYTQYF.

The chain links TRBV19 to TRBJ2-7, with D perhaps matching TRBD1 (6 bases). This CDR3 is 14 amino acids long. Germline CDR1 LNHDA, CDR2 SQIVND (reference sequence). V was clipped by 4 bases and J by 0 bases, with 10 bases between them. In DNA form, the CDR3 reads TGTGCCAGTAGTAAAACAGGGAGCTCCTACGAGCAGTACTTC. Translating gives CASSKTGSSYEQYF.

This clonotype was detected many times. This CDR3 is CSARGLAGVRQETQYF. The CDR3 DNA is TGCAGCGCCCGGGGACTAGCGGGAGTCCGACAAGAGACCCAGTACTTC. This chain joins TRBV29-1 and TRBJ2-5; the match to TRBD2 covers 14 bases. CDR1 is SQVTM, CDR2 ANQGSEA, per germline. The J segment lost 2 bases and the V segment lost 7 bases, leaving 9 bases of the junction unmatched. The CDR3 runs to 16 residues.

This chain connects TRBV29-1 to TRBJ2-7, with 7 bases fitting TRBD1. V lost 0 bases to trimming and J lost 5 bases; unmatched junction nucleotides: 10. Germline CDR1 SQVTM, CDR2 ANQGSEA. The CDR3 loop spans 15 amino acids. CDR3 amino acids: CSVEDLRDRVHEQYF. In DNA, the CDR3 is TGCAGCGTTGAAGATCTCCGGGACAGAGTGCACGAGCAGTACTTC.

The V gene is TRBV20-1, the J gene TRBJ2-7, with unresolved D. Germline V gives CDR1 DFQATT, CDR2 SNEGSKA (reference sequence). The germline V and J ends were trimmed by 4 bases and 3 bases, with 13 bases remaining between them. The CDR3 is made up of 13 amino acids. The CDR3 reads CSANNDWNYEQYF. As DNA, the CDR3 is TGCAGTGCTAACAACGACTGGAACTACGAGCAGTACTTC.

This clonotype was counted ten times or more. This sequence joins TRBV6-6 and TRBJ1-2; possible D gene TRBD1, 6 bases. This CDR3 comprises 13 residues. Trimming took 0 bases from V and 10 from J, leaving 12 bases between them. The V gene's germline CDR1 is MNHNY and CDR2 SVGAGI (reference sequence). CDR3 protein: CASSYSTGSDYTF. For the CDR3, the DNA is TGTGCCAGCAGTTACTCGACAGGCTCGGACTACACCTTC.

The chain uses TRBV19 and TRBJ1-3; D gene uncertain. The germline V gene encodes CDR1 LNHDA and CDR2 SQIVND (reference sequence). CDR3 length equals 12 residues. V was cut by 5 bases and J by 3 bases, with 5 bases left in between. In DNA form, the CDR3 reads TGTGCCAGTAGTGAAGGTGGAAACACCATATATTTT. Its protein product is CASSEGGNTIYF.

The chain combines TRBV2 with TRBJ1-4; D possibly corresponds to TRBD1 (6 bases). CDR3 length: 15 residues. V dropped 2 bases and J dropped 7 bases, with 14 bases sitting between them. The germline V gene encodes CDR1 SNHLY and CDR2 FYNNEI. The chain's CDR3 is CASSELAGAAEKLFF. The CDR3 DNA reads as TGTGCCAGCAGTGAATTGGCAGGGGCGGCTGAAAAACTGTTTTTT.

The V call is TRBV2, the J call TRBJ2-1; D not resolved. Looked up from germline, CDR1 is SNHLY and CDR2 is FYNNEI. The V end lost 3 bases, the J end lost 7 bases, and 7 bases lay between the germline ends. The length of the CDR3 is 12 residues. CDR3 sequence reads: CASSDALNEQFF. The CDR3 DNA follows: TGTGCCAGCAGTGATGCGCTAAATGAGCAGTTCTTC.

The V and J genes are TRBV6-1 and TRBJ2-3; TRBD2 aligns across 10 bases. Germline CDR1 is MNHNS and CDR2 is SASEGT. Germline trimming cut 4 bases from V and 3 bases from J; bases unmatched to any gene: 4. CDR3 length: 15 residues. In DNA, the CDR3 is TGTGCCAGCAGTGGCCCGGGACTAGCGACAGATACGCAGTATTTT. This gives the protein CASSGPGLATDTQYF.

There are many counts of this clonotype. J is TRBJ2-7 and V is TRBV12-3 or TRBV12-4, with D hard to call. The CDR3 is 13 amino acids. Trimming removed 1 base at V and 5 bases at J, with 9 bases between. CDR3 DNA sequence: TGTGCCAGCAGTTTAGGGTCTGTCGACGAGCAGTACTTC. Its protein is CASSLGSVDEQYF.

As concerns this clonotype: Germline is not matched at one junction end, which may reflect a read error. The gene calls are TRBV9 and TRBJ1-5, with TRBD1 matching over 7 bases. The CDR3 is 14 residues long. The germline V gene encodes CDR1 SGDLS and CDR2 YYNGEE. CDR3 DNA sequence: TGTGCCAGCAGCGTAACAGGGGCGGGACAGCCCCAGCGTTTT. Translated: CASSVTGAGQPQRF.

At least ten counts were recorded for this clonotype. The rearrangement joins TRBV25-1 to TRBJ2-3; 13 nucleotides agree with TRBD2. V lost 9 bases to trimming and J lost 3 bases; unmatched junction nucleotides: 9. The CDR3 is 16 residues long. Germline V gene data show CDR1 as MGHDK and CDR2 as SYGVNS. The CDR3 region is CASSTLTSGRTDTQYF. CDR3 nucleotide sequence: TGTGCCAGTAGTACCCTGACTAGCGGGAGGACAGATACGCAGTATTTT.

This clonotype came up many times. V gene TRBV29-1 combines with J gene TRBJ2-7; possibly TRBD1 for D (6 bases). The CDR3 runs to 12 residues. V lost 4 bases and J 0 bases, leaving 7 bases between the germline ends. The germline V gene encodes CDR1 SQVTM and CDR2 ANQGSEA. CDR3 protein: CSVGGGSYEQYF. Written as DNA, the CDR3 is TGCAGCGTTGGAGGGGGCTCCTACGAGCAGTACTTC.